This entry features one T cell receptor (beta chain) sequence. These data come from a study of shared clonotypes between healthy human individuals. About the study: Per donor, CD8 memory used one plate, CD8 naive used two, CD4 memory used three and CD4 naive used three.

Deep level was the assay's run setting. Sequencing used immunoSEQ multiplex PCR; TCRdb keeps in-frame clones, though not all of them. The sample shows about 2.3 million clones, over 85% of them seen only once. CD4+ cells were split into CD45RA+ naive and CD45RA-negative memory subsets. The origin of this receptor is a man aged 18 to 30 in good health. Some clones in this sample may be carry-over from other donors' samples. The specimen sequenced was naive CD4+ T cells from PBMCs. As for subset: CD45RA+ positively selected.

Written as DNA, the CDR3 is TGTGCCAGCAGCTTAATAGGAGCGGGAGGGGGTTGGGATACGCAGTATTTT. Amino acids: CASSLIGAGGGWDTQYF. V gene TRBV7-3 combines with J gene TRBJ2-3; TRBD2 matches 10 bases. This CDR3 is 17 amino acids long. Germline V gives CDR1 SGHTA, CDR2 FQGTGA. V shed 1 base and J 6 bases; nucleotides not matched to a gene: 10.